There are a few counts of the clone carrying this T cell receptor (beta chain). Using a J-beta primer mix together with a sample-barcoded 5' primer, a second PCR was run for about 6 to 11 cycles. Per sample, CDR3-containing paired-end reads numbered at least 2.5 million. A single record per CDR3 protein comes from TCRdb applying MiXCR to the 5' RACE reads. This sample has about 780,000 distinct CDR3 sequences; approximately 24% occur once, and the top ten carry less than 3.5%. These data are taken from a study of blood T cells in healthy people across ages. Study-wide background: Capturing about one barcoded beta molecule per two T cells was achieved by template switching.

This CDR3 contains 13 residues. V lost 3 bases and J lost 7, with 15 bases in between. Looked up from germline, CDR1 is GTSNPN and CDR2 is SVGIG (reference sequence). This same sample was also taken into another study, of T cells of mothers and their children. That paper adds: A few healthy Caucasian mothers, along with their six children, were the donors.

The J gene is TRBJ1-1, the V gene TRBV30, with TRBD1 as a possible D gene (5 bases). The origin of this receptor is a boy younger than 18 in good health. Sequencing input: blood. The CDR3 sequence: CAWSRQGRGEAFF. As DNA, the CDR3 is TGTGCCTGGAGCCGGCAGGGCCGCGGTGAAGCTTTCTTT.